This T cell receptor beta chain came from a study of blood T cell repertoires in COVID-19. Across the study: The United States, Italy and Spain were the sources of the acute and convalescent COVID-19 samples.

This table comes from immunoSEQ multiplex PCR, and its TCRdb copy is limited to in-frame clones, with some not included. The sample carries some 250,000 clones, 70% to 85% recorded once. Participants, about 18 to 90 years old, spanned about two dozen US areas. Cohort allocation depended upon clinical history that participants reported. Looked up from germline, CDR1 is MNHEY and CDR2 is SMNVEV (reference sequence). The V gene end was trimmed by 5 bases and the J gene end by 4 bases; junction bases not matched to a gene: 6. The CDR3 has 14 amino acids. Material: PBMCs or T cells enriched from blood (not recorded which). The receptor was derived from a man aged 35 to 55 who had recovered from COVID-19. This chain links TRBV27 with TRBJ1-2, with TRBD1 matching 8 bases. CDR3 sequence: CASSGGQGRYGYTF. The CDR3 DNA sequence: TGTGCCAGCAGTGGTGGACAGGGTCGCTATGGCTACACCTTC.